Reported below is one T cell receptor beta chain. The data belong to a study of blood T cell repertoires in COVID-19. The CDR3 has 13 amino acids. Germline V gene lookup returns CDR1 SGHKS and CDR2 YYEKEE (reference sequence). V was pared by 3 bases and J by 7 bases, with 6 bases of the junction left unmatched. Sequencing used immunoSEQ multiplex PCR; TCRdb keeps in-frame clones, though not all of them. The sample has roughly 290,000 clones, 70% to 90% seen once. This clonotype originated in a man aged 25 to 40 who had recovered from COVID-19. The sequenced sample consisted of PBMCs or T cells enriched from blood (not recorded which). The chain is built from TRBV5-5 and TRBJ1-2; 7 bases are shared with TRBD1. This CDR3 reads CASSSDRVSGYTF. The CDR3 DNA is TGTGCCAGCAGCTCCGACAGGGTATCTGGCTACACCTTC.